This T cell receptor (beta chain) was sequenced in a study of T cell changes during pregnancy in multiple sclerosis. Germline CDR1 reads SNHLY; CDR2 reads FYNNEI. Trimming stripped 6 bases from V and 0 bases from J, with 11 bases between. The length of the CDR3 is 14 residues. The method was immunoSEQ multiplex PCR; TCRdb's version includes in-frame clones alone and lacks a portion of them. The sample comprises tens of thousands of clones, about 92% of which are singletons, and approximately 2.8% rests with the top ten. The chain joins TRBV2 to TRBJ1-1; tentative D call: TRBD1 (5 bases). This receptor was identified in a female donor in good health, enrolled as a control in a pregnancy study. Sequenced here: CD8+ T cells from peripheral blood mononuclear cells, sampled in the third trimester of pregnancy. The CDR3 spells CASRGQGLNTEAFF. The CDR3 nucleotides are TGTGCCAGCAGGGGGCAGGGATTGAACACTGAAGCTTTCTTT.